The 13 T cell receptor beta chains given below trace back to one sample, sequenced in a study of blood T cell repertoires in COVID-19. Using immunoSEQ multiplex PCR, the repertoire was profiled, and TCRdb retains in-frame clones only, with some absent. The data contain under 75,000 clones, under 90% of them singletons. The sequenced sample was peripheral blood. These receptors all come from a man aged 70 or older who had recovered from COVID-19.

The rearrangement joins TRBV6-5 to TRBJ1-1; a weak D match, TRBD1 (5 bases). V shed 5 bases and J shed 6 bases, with 13 bases lying between them. CDR1 MNHEY and CDR2 SVGAGI come from the germline V gene. This CDR3 contains 13 residues. The CDR3 coding sequence is TGTGCCAGCAGTCTACACAGGTCTTCTGAAGCTTTCTTT. Residues: CASSLHRSSEAFF.

The chain recombines TRBV10-1 with TRBJ2-7, with D perhaps matching TRBD2 (6 bases). The CDR3 length is 15 residues. The ends were cut back, 4 bases at V and 3 bases at J, with 16 bases in the middle. Looked up from germline, CDR1 is WNHNN and CDR2 is SYGVQD (reference sequence). Written as DNA, the CDR3 is TGCGCCAGCAGTGCCGGGGGAAGCTTGGGCTACGAGCAGTACTTC. Its protein product is CASSAGGSLGYEQYF.

The chain is built from TRBV15 and TRBJ1-5, with 7 bases identical to TRBD1. Per the germline V gene, CDR1 is LNHNV and CDR2 is YYDKDF (reference sequence). V lost 1 base to trimming and J lost 4 bases; unmatched junction nucleotides: 4. The CDR3 spans 15 residues. In DNA form, the CDR3 reads TGTGCCACCAGCAGAGTGGCAGGGGGTAATCAGCCCCAGCATTTT. As protein: CATSRVAGGNQPQHF.

The genes are TRBV28 and TRBJ1-1; D is uncertain. This CDR3 is 14 amino acids long. V gave up 5 bases and J gave up 4 bases, with 14 bases separating them. Per germline, CDR1 MDHEN and CDR2 SYDVKM. CDR3 sequence (DNA): TGTGCCAGCAGTCTAGAACCGGGATCCACTGAAGCTTTCTTT. Protein sequence: CASSLEPGSTEAFF.

The gene calls are TRBV27 and TRBJ2-7; 7 nucleotides align to TRBD2. CDR3 length: 16 residues. The J segment lost 4 bases and the V segment lost 1 base, leaving 10 bases of the junction unmatched. From germline, CDR1 is MNHEY and CDR2 SMNVEV (reference sequence). The CDR3: CASSLFSGLADYEQYF. Here the CDR3 DNA reads TGTGCCAGCAGTTTATTCTCGGGGCTAGCGGATTACGAGCAGTACTTC.

The genes are TRBV6-5 and TRBJ1-2, with D possibly matching TRBD1 (5 bases). This CDR3 has 14 amino acids. V was shortened by 0 bases and J by 7 bases, with 12 bases between the two germline ends. Germline V gives CDR1 MNHEY, CDR2 SVGAGI. The CDR3 region has the DNA TGTGCCAGCAGTTACTCGGGCCAGGGTGGTGGCTACACCTTC. Its translation is CASSYSGQGGGYTF.

V gene TRBV6-2 or TRBV6-3 combines with J gene TRBJ2-6; D ambiguous. CDR3 length equals 17 residues. V was shortened by 5 bases and J by 0 bases, with 14 bases between the two germline ends. CDR1 and CDR2 from the germline V gene are MNHEY and SVGEGT. In DNA, the CDR3 is TGTGCCAGCAGTGCCGAACATTTGCTCTCTGGGGCCAACGTCCTGACTTTC. Its protein product is CASSAEHLLSGANVLTF.

V is TRBV5-8 and J is TRBJ1-3; a possible D gene is TRBD1 (5 bases). This CDR3 has 16 amino acids. Germline loops: CDR1 SGHTS, CDR2 YDEGEE. Trimming took 0 bases from V and 0 from J, leaving 10 bases between them. This chain's CDR3 is CASSLGQGSSGNTIYF. The CDR3, as DNA: TGTGCCAGCAGCTTGGGGCAGGGCAGCTCTGGAAACACCATATATTTT.

This clone has just one count. The J gene is TRBJ2-7, the V gene TRBV6-5; 9 nucleotides match TRBD1. Germline CDR1 and CDR2: MNHEY and SVGAGI. J gave up 1 base and V 4 bases, and 2 bases lay outside the gene matches. This CDR3 is 14 amino acids long. CDR3 DNA sequence: TGTGCCAGCAGTTGGGACAGGGAATCCTACGAGCAGTACTTC. It codes for CASSWDRESYEQYF.

CDR3 sequence (DNA): TGTGCCAGCAGTCACTCAGGGGGCCGAACTGAAGCTTTCTTT. Amino acid sequence: CASSHSGGRTEAFF. J is TRBJ1-1 and V is TRBV5-6; 8 nucleotides agree with TRBD1. J gave up 5 bases and V 5 bases, and 8 bases lay outside the gene matches. Germline CDR1 and CDR2: SGHDT and YYEEEE. The CDR3 has 14 amino acids. Complete variable domain (other parts from reference TRBV5-6 and TRBJ1-1): DAGVTQSPTHLIKTRGQQVTLRCSPKSGHDTVSWYQQALGQGPQFIFQYYEEEERQRGNFPDRFSGHQFPNYSSELNVNALLLGDSALYLCASSHSGGRTEAFFGQGTRLTVV.

This chain joins TRBV19 and TRBJ1-4, with a possible D match to TRBD1 (5 bases). Germline V gene lookup returns CDR1 LNHDA and CDR2 SQIVND (reference sequence). CDR3 size: 13 residues. V was trimmed by 7 bases and J by 10 bases, leaving 16 bases between them. CDR3 bases: TGTGCCAGTATCCCCTCCGGGGGACGAAAACTGTTTTTT. It is translated as CASIPSGGRKLFF.

The rearrangement joins TRBV6-5 to TRBJ2-5; 10 bases fit TRBD2. Germline V gives CDR1 MNHEY, CDR2 SVGAGI. V trimming: 6 bases; J trimming: 1 base; junction bases outside the gene matches: 2. This CDR3 has 14 residues. The CDR3 region is CASRTSGFQETQYF. The CDR3 DNA reads as TGTGCCAGCAGGACTAGCGGGTTCCAAGAGACCCAGTACTTC.

This chain connects TRBV5-8 to TRBJ2-4, with TRBD1 matching over 8 bases. The CDR3 has 16 amino acids. V was pared by 4 bases and J by 1 base, with 7 bases of the junction left unmatched. Germline V CDR1 and CDR2: SGHTS, YDEGEE. The CDR3 sequence: CASSLGQEIAKNIQYF. CDR3 nucleotides: TGTGCCAGCAGCCTGGGACAGGAGATTGCCAAAAACATTCAGTACTTC.